In this sample, the clone carrying this TCR beta chain turned up many times. Its antigen is unknown. Trimming took off 6 bases at V and 0 bases at J, with 5 bases between the two ends. Germline CDR1 and CDR2: MNHNS and SASEGT. The length of the CDR3 is 12 residues. The sample is drawn from a study of CD8+CD57+ T cells in acquired aplastic anemia. Study-wide context: The DNA of sorted CD4+ and CD8+ cells averaged approximately 3.4 ug. An average of about 9.8 million reads for CD4+ cells was obtained from healthy donors. Study-level points and caveats: More than 25 was the count of CD8+ CDR3 sequences that patients shared with controls. A significant difference in CD8+ Simpson's diversity between patients and controls was not found.

Genomic DNA, the template, was used for profiling of the TCR beta VDJ and CDR3. TCRdb analysed the reads with MiXCR anew, one entry per CDR3 protein. The top ten hold more than 3.5% of the sample, which has hundreds of thousands of distinct CDR3 sequences, 65% to 80% seen once. This TCR came from a human donor in good health, serving as a control. V and J are TRBV6-1 and TRBJ2-5; D not resolved. The specimen sequenced was sorted CD4+, CD8+, or CD8+CD57+ T cells (not recorded which) from PBMCs. CDR3 in DNA: TGTGCCAGCAGGGGCTACCAAGAGACCCAGTACTTC. Translated, it gives CASRGYQETQYF.